This T cell receptor beta chain was documented in a study of OX40 agonist ivuxolimab in advanced cancers. The study's findings and limits: Compared with CD4+, CD8+ T cells on average had more expanded clones.

The CDR3 loop spans 14 amino acids. Germline values: CDR1 MDHEN, CDR2 SYDVKM. Trimming removed 4 bases from V and 7 bases from J; junction bases left unmatched: 7. Using immunoSEQ multiplex PCR, the repertoire was profiled, and TCRdb retains in-frame clones only, with some absent. Seen here are 60,000 to 85,000 clones, about 87% observed once, and the top ten hold 4% to 5%. To note about this clone: As yet, its antigen is unknown.

The receptor was derived from an adult with an advanced solid tumor such as melanoma, head and neck, liver or kidney cancer. The chain uses TRBV28 and TRBJ1-1; 9 bases map to TRBD1. The input for sequencing was CD4+ or CD8+ T cells sorted from blood, taken in a trial of the OX40 agonist ivuxolimab. The CDR3 region has the DNA TGTGCCAGCAGTTCCCCCCCGGGACAGGGTGAAGCTTTCTTT. Amino acid sequence: CASSSPPGQGEAFF.